The 20 T cell receptor beta chains listed next were all sequenced from one sample in a study of control samples from healthy donors and cancer patients. The method was immunoSEQ multiplex PCR; TCRdb's version includes in-frame clones alone and lacks a portion of them. The sample lists about 20,000 clones, roughly nine tenths occurring once. Sequenced input: PBMCs. All receptors come from a man between 60 and 75 years old with head and neck cancer.

With respect to this clone: Other DNA sequences in the same sample also yield this CDR3. V and J are TRBV12-3 or TRBV12-4 and TRBJ2-3; the D is unclear. V lost 5 bases and J lost 6, with 6 bases in between. The CDR3 sequence is 11 residues long. CDR3: CASSPRDTQYF. CDR3 DNA sequence: TGTGCCAGCAGTCCCCGGGATACGCAGTATTTT.

The chain joins TRBV5-6 to TRBJ2-1, with D uncertain. This CDR3 is built from 15 residues. From germline, CDR1 is SGHDT and CDR2 YYEEEE. V lost 1 base to trimming and J lost 1 base, with 9 bases between them. CDR3 nucleotide sequence: TGTGCCAGCAGCTTGCTTACGGGTTCCTACAATGAGCAGTTCTTC. This sequence encodes CASSLLTGSYNEQFF.

V gene TRBV19 combines with J gene TRBJ1-4; D gene unclear. CDR1 and CDR2 (germline): LNHDA, SQIVND (reference sequence). The CDR3 spans 15 residues. V was cut by 5 bases and J by 7 bases, with 17 bases left in between. The CDR3: CASSSSPRTSEKLFF. The CDR3 nucleotides read TGTGCCAGTAGTTCCTCCCCTCGGACGTCTGAAAAACTGTTTTTT.

CDR3 sequence reads: CASSPTSLGTEAFF. CDR3 bases: TGTGCCAGCAGCCCCACATCATTGGGCACTGAAGCTTTCTTT. The rearrangement uses TRBV7-2 and TRBJ1-1, with D uncertain. Germline values: CDR1 SGHTA, CDR2 FQGNSA. Trimming took 5 bases from V and 4 from J, leaving 14 bases between them. CDR3 length: 14 residues. Full variable domain (remainder filled in from reference TRBV7-2 and TRBJ1-1): GAGVSQSPSNKVTEKGKDVELRCDPISGHTALYWYRQSLGQGLEFLIYFQGNSAPDKSGLPSDRFSAERTGGSVSTLTIQRTQQEDSAVYLCASSPTSLGTEAFFGQGTRLTVV.

This chain uses TRBV18 with TRBJ1-5, with TRBD1 as a possible D gene (5 bases). The ends were cut back, 6 bases at V and 3 bases at J, with 15 bases in the middle. The germline V gene has CDR1 KGHSH and CDR2 LQKENI. The length of the CDR3 is 15 residues. In DNA, the CDR3 is TGTGCCAGCTCGCCGGGGGGTCGGAACAATCAGCCCCAGCATTTT. Amino acid sequence: CASSPGGRNNQPQHF.

This sequence joins TRBV18 and TRBJ2-3; D is unclear. The germline gives CDR1 KGHSH, CDR2 LQKENI. Trimming took 8 bases from V and 0 from J, leaving 15 bases between them. CDR3 length: 15 residues. The CDR3: CASGRWGSSTDTQYF. The CDR3 bases are TGTGCCAGCGGAAGGTGGGGATCTAGCACAGATACGCAGTATTTT.

This clone was picked up one time. The V gene is TRBV6-5, the J gene TRBJ2-3, with D unclear. V lost 6 bases and J lost 7, with 8 bases in between. Germline V lookup: CDR1 MNHEY, CDR2 SVGAGI. CDR3 length equals 11 residues. In DNA form, the CDR3 reads TGTGCCAGCAGAACGGTAAATACGCAGTATTTT. The encoded protein is CASRTVNTQYF.

This rearrangement joins TRBV7-3 to TRBJ1-6; TRBD1 is a possible D gene (5 bases). The V end lost 5 bases, the J end lost 8 bases, and 16 bases lay between the germline ends. This CDR3 has 15 amino acids. The germline gives CDR1 SGHTA, CDR2 FQGTGA. CDR3 nucleotide sequence: TGTGCCAGCAGCCTAGAAGGGGCGGGAGATTCACCCCTCCACTTT. It codes for CASSLEGAGDSPLHF.

The rearrangement links TRBV4-2 to TRBJ2-5, with D tentatively TRBD1 (6 bases). The CDR3 runs 14 residues. The V end lost 4 bases, the J end lost 5 bases, and 14 bases lay between the germline ends. Germline CDR1 and CDR2: LGHNA and YNFKEQ. The CDR3 DNA follows: TGTGCCAGCAGCCCACAGGGTGCTGGTGAGACCCAGTACTTC. Translating it yields CASSPQGAGETQYF.

This sequence joins TRBV15 and TRBJ1-4; D not resolved. The germline V gene has CDR1 LNHNV and CDR2 YYDKDF (reference sequence). The CDR3 has 19 amino acids. With 0 bases removed from V and 3 bases from J, the gap between germline ends came to 20 bases. As DNA, the CDR3 is TGTGCCACCAGCAGAGAAACCAGGCCCCCCTTGGCGGCTAATGAAAAACTGTTTTTT. It specifies CATSRETRPPLAANEKLFF.

This rearrangement joins TRBV5-1 to TRBJ1-1; 7 bases align to TRBD1. Germline V CDR1 and CDR2: SGHRS, YFSETQ. The CDR3 loop spans 14 amino acids. J lost 0 bases, V lost 5 bases, and 4 bases had no gene match. CDR3 sequence (DNA): TGCGCCAGCAGTCCCCAGGGGGTGAACACTGAAGCTTTCTTT. The encoded protein is CASSPQGVNTEAFF. The full variable domain, completed using reference TRBV5-1 and TRBJ1-1, is KAGVTQTPRYLIKTRGQQVTLSCSPISGHRSVSWYQQTPGQGLQFLFEYFSETQRNKGNFPGRFSGRQFSNSRSEMNVSTLELGDSALYLCASSPQGVNTEAFFGQGTRLTVV.

Only one count was recorded for this clone. This chain uses TRBV5-6 with TRBJ1-6, with D perhaps TRBD1 (6 bases). From germline, CDR1 is SGHDT and CDR2 YYEEEE. Trimming removed 3 bases from V and 0 bases from J, with 16 bases in between. CDR3 length: 18 amino acids. The CDR3 here is CASSSPTGRSSYNSPLHF. In DNA, the CDR3 is TGTGCCAGCAGCTCACCGACAGGACGTAGCTCCTATAATTCACCCCTCCACTTT.

V and J are TRBV5-4 and TRBJ1-2; 9 bases agree with TRBD1. V dropped 4 bases and J dropped 4; count of bases not matched to a gene: 8. The CDR3 loop spans 15 amino acids. CDR1 is SGHNT and CDR2 is YYREEE in the germline V gene (reference sequence). CDR3 DNA sequence: TGTGCCAGCAGCCCCGGGACAGGGAACCGCTATGGCTACACCTTC. It translates to CASSPGTGNRYGYTF.

The V and J genes are TRBV2 and TRBJ2-5; 10 nucleotides match TRBD2. This CDR3 has 16 residues. Per the germline V gene, CDR1 is SNHLY and CDR2 is FYNNEI. V shed 2 bases and J 5 bases; nucleotides not matched to a gene: 8. The CDR3 protein is CASSEPLASGGETQYF. The CDR3 DNA reads TGTGCCAGCAGTGAACCCCTTGCTAGCGGGGGTGAGACCCAGTACTTC. Together with reference TRBV2 and TRBJ2-5, the CDR3 gives the full variable domain: EPEVTQTPSHQVTQMGQEVILRCVPISNHLYFYWYRQILGQKVEFLVSFYNNEISEKSEIFDDQFSVERPDGSNFTLKIRSTKLEDSAMYFCASSEPLASGGETQYFGPGTRLLVL.

The chain's CDR3 is CASSLEGFGEQYF. CDR3 bases: TGTGCCAGCAGCTTAGAGGGCTTTGGGGAGCAGTACTTC. The V and J genes are TRBV13 and TRBJ2-7; no firm D call. This CDR3 region has 13 residues. Germline-derived CDR1 and CDR2 are PRHDT and FYEKMQ (reference sequence). V was trimmed by 1 base and J by 7 bases, leaving 11 bases between them.

The chain employs TRBV7-6 and TRBJ1-6, with TRBD1 matching 10 bases. The length of the CDR3 is 17 residues. After removal of 5 bases from V and 7 bases from J, the junction contained 11 bases not matched to a gene. Germline V CDR1 and CDR2: SGHVS, FNYEAQ. For the CDR3, the DNA is TGTGCCAGCAGCCCACACCGACAGGGGGCTTGGAATTCACCCCTCCACTTT. Its translation: CASSPHRQGAWNSPLHF.

The CDR3 spells CASTSSRAGVIQYF. The CDR3, as DNA: TGTGCCAGCACCTCATCCCGGGCAGGGGTGATTCAGTACTTC. The gene calls are TRBV5-6 and TRBJ2-4, with a tentative D call TRBD1 (6 bases). CDR3 length: 14 amino acids. Trimming took 6 bases from V and 10 from J, leaving 20 bases between them. Per the germline V gene, CDR1 is SGHDT and CDR2 is YYEEEE.

V usage is TRBV19 and J usage is TRBJ1-5, with a tentative D call TRBD1 (6 bases). Germline lookup yields CDR1 LNHDA and CDR2 SQIVND (reference sequence). There are 14 residues in the CDR3. Trimming cost V 9 bases and J 4 bases, with 16 bases left between them. CDR3 coding DNA: TGTGCCAGCCATACGGGACACTCGAATCAGCCCCAGCATTTT. Translated: CASHTGHSNQPQHF. The whole variable domain, remainder taken from reference TRBV19 and TRBJ1-5, is DGGITQSPKYLFRKEGQNVTLSCEQNLNHDAMYWYRQDPGQGLRLIYYSQIVNDFQKGDIAEGYSVSREKKESFPLTVTSAQKNPTAFYLCASHTGHSNQPQHFGDGTRLSIL.

This chain joins TRBV5-1 and TRBJ2-7; D not certain. This CDR3 contains 11 residues. Trimming took off 4 bases at V and 3 bases at J, with 5 bases between the two ends. The V gene's germline CDR1 is SGHRS and CDR2 YFSETQ. The CDR3 here is CASSLNYEQYF. DNA for the CDR3: TGCGCCAGCAGCCTGAACTACGAGCAGTACTTC.

A few counts support this clone. The chain carries TRBV7-9 and TRBJ1-5, with D uncertain. The V gene lost 7 bases and the J gene lost 2 bases, with 9 bases spanning the gap. The CDR3 is made up of 13 amino acids. The germline CDR1 and CDR2 sequences are SEHNR and FQNEAQ (reference sequence). CDR3 sequence (DNA): TGTGCCAGCACCACTCAGGGCAATCAGCCCCAGCATTTT. Protein: CASTTQGNQPQHF.